The clone carrying this T cell receptor beta chain was detected a few times. Its antigen remains unidentified. This record comes from a study of T-cell memory formation after mild COVID-19. Study-wide findings and caveats: Some responding clones appeared in pre-infection memory, suggesting cross-reactive memory joined. Whereas later expanders leaned CD4+, clones contracting day 15 to 85 showed a balanced CD4/CD8 makeup. Shrinking CD4+ clones resided mostly in CM and EM, and CD8+ ones in EMRA.

This CDR3 contains 14 residues. Trimming removed 2 bases from V and 0 bases from J, with 8 bases in between. Germline CDR1 is MNHNS and CDR2 is SASEGT. TCRdb analysed the 5' RACE reads with MiXCR anew, one entry per CDR3 protein. The sample lists a few hundred thousand distinct CDR3 sequences, roughly 17% seen once, with under 25% in the top ten. The chain uses TRBV6-1 and TRBJ2-7; D is unclear. Sequencing was done on a sample of PBMCs or a T cell subset sorted from them (not recorded which). The receptor was isolated from a man between 18 and 35 years old who had mild COVID-19 (a few samples of this study predate the infection). Cell type and time point are not known. The CDR3 loop is CASSERVPSYEQYF. CDR3 in DNA: TGTGCCAGCAGTGAACGCGTCCCCTCCTACGAGCAGTACTTC.